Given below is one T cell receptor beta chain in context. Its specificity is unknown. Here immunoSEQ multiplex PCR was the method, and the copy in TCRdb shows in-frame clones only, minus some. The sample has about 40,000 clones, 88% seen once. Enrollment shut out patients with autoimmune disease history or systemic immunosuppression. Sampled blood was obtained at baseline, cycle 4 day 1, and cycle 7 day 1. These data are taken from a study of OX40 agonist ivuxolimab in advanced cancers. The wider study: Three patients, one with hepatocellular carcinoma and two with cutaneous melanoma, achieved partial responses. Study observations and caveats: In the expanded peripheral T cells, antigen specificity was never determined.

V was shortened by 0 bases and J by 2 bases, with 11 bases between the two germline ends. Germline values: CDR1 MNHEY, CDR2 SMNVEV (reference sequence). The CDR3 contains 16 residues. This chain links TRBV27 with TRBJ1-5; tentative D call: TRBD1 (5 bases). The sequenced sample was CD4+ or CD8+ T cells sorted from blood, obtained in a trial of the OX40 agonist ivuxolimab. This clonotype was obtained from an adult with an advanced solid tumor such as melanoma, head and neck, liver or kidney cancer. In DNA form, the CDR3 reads TGTGCCAGCAGTTTATCCCCAGGGTCGGGCAATCAGCCCCAGCATTTT. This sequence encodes CASSLSPGSGNQPQHF.